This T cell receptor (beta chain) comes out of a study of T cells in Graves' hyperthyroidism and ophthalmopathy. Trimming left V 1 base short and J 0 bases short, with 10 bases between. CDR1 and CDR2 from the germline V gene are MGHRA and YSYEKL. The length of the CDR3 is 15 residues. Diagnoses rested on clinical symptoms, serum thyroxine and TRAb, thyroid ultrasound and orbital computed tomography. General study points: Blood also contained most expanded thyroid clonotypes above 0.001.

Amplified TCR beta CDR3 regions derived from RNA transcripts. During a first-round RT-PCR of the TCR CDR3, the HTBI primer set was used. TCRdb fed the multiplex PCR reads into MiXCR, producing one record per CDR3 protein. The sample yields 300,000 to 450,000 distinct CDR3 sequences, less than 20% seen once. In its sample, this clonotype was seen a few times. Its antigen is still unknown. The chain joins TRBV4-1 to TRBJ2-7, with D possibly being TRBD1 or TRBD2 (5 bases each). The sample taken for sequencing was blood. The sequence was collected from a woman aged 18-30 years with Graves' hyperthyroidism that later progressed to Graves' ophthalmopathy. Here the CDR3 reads CASSQGGTLSYEQYF. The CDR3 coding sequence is TGCGCCAGCAGCCAAGGAGGGACCCTCTCCTACGAGCAGTACTTC.